This T cell receptor beta chain was observed in a study of blood T cell repertoires in COVID-19. The wider study: PBMCs, B-cell-depleted T cells, or T cells were the source of the cDNA or gDNA that made up the material.

Original methodology: Quantification of nucleated cells was approximated via reference gene primer amplification. Clones were read by immunoSEQ multiplex PCR, and TCRdb kept only the in-frame ones, dropping some. Clone size and V and J calls were adopted from that table, with D and trimming inferred from the DNA. The sample records about 150,000 clones, approximately 88% being singletons. Enrolled through a virtual design, the participants were between 18 and 89 years of age and came from about two dozen US areas. The CDR3 runs 13 residues. CDR1 SGHTA and CDR2 FQGNSA come from the germline V gene. Trimming took 5 bases from V and 5 from J, leaving 12 bases between them.

The genes are TRBV7-2 and TRBJ1-1; a possible D gene is TRBD1 (6 bases). Sequencing was done on a sample of PBMCs or T cells enriched from blood (not recorded which). This sequence was found in a woman aged 30 to 39 with acute COVID-19. CDR3 bases: TGTGCCAGCAGCCGACCAGGGGTTACTGAAGCTTTCTTT. This translates into CASSRPGVTEAFF. Looking up the rest from reference TRBV7-2 and TRBJ1-1 gives the full variable domain: GAGVSQSPSNKVTEKGKDVELRCDPISGHTALYWYRQSLGQGLEFLIYFQGNSAPDKSGLPSDRFSAERTGGSVSTLTIQRTQQEDSAVYLCASSRPGVTEAFFGQGTRLTVV.